This entry lists 24 T cell receptor beta chains sequenced from one sample in a study of response to subunit inactivated influenza vaccine. One entry per CDR3 protein results from TCRdb running MiXCR on the RT-PCR reads. The sample has under 200,000 distinct CDR3 sequences; about 10% are singletons. Sequencing was performed on CD8+ T cells sorted from PBMCs, taken around 2 years after vaccination. Every receptor here comes from a man between 50 and 75 years old who received an inactivated influenza vaccine.

The V call is TRBV6-5, the J call TRBJ2-1; possible D gene TRBD1, 5 bases. V dropped 7 bases and J dropped 3 bases, with 7 bases sitting between them. Germline CDR1 reads MNHEY; CDR2 reads SVGAGI. The CDR3 sequence is 12 residues long. CDR3 amino acids: CASTDSYNEQFF. The CDR3 coding sequence is TGTGCCAGCACCGACAGCTACAATGAGCAGTTCTTC.

This clonotype was seen repeatedly, ten times or more. The chain links TRBV6-1 to TRBJ2-1; TRBD2 matches 8 bases. CDR1 and CDR2 (germline): MNHNS, SASEGT. Trimming took 6 bases from V and 2 from J; bases not matched to a gene: 6. The CDR3 runs to 15 residues. CDR3 residues: CASSGSGSPYNEQFF. The CDR3 region has the DNA TGTGCCAGCAGCGGGAGCGGGAGCCCCTACAATGAGCAGTTCTTC.

The rearrangement joins TRBV12-3 or TRBV12-4 to TRBJ1-2; a possible D gene is TRBD1 (6 bases). The CDR3 has 13 amino acids. V dropped 6 bases and J dropped 2 bases, with 10 bases sitting between them. This CDR3 is CASSQTGNYGYTF. In DNA form, the CDR3 reads TGTGCCAGCAGCCAAACAGGGAACTATGGCTACACCTTC.

This clonotype occurred a few times. The chain carries TRBV12-3 or TRBV12-4 and TRBJ2-5; D remains ambiguous. This CDR3 is built from 12 residues. Deletions cut 3 bases from V and 5 bases from J, with 7 bases between. In nucleotides, the CDR3 is TGTGCCAGCAGTTTCGGGTGGGAGACCCAGTACTTC. This encodes CASSFGWETQYF.

In this sample, this clonotype turned up many times. V gene TRBV10-3 combines with J gene TRBJ1-2; TRBD1 matches at 10 bases. V dropped 3 bases and J dropped 7; count of bases not matched to a gene: 8. This CDR3 spans 15 amino acids. Germline lookup yields CDR1 ENHRY and CDR2 SYGVKD. The CDR3: CAISEPGTGASGYTF. The CDR3 nucleotides read TGTGCCATCAGTGAACCCGGGACAGGGGCTTCTGGCTACACCTTC.

This chain links TRBV7-9 with TRBJ1-2; possible D gene TRBD1, 5 bases. The germline V gene has CDR1 SEHNR and CDR2 FQNEAQ (reference sequence). V was cut by 1 base and J by 2 bases, with 11 bases left in between. The CDR3 consists of 15 residues. In DNA, the CDR3 is TGTGCCAGCAGCTTAGGGCAGGGCACCAACTATGGCTACACCTTC. Amino acid sequence: CASSLGQGTNYGYTF.

This clonotype has at least ten counts. The chain combines TRBV4-3 with TRBJ2-3; no reliable D call. V was cut by 1 base and J by 4 bases, with 6 bases left in between. The CDR3 loop spans 13 amino acids. The germline CDR1 and CDR2 sequences are LGHNA and YSLEER. Written as DNA, the CDR3 is TGCGCCAGCAGCCAAGTTCCGGCAGATACGCAGTATTTT. Translated, it gives CASSQVPADTQYF.

The chain joins TRBV2 to TRBJ1-4, with 10 nucleotides matching TRBD1. V shed 0 bases, J shed 3 bases, and the junction held 4 bases outside the gene matches. The CDR3 consists of 17 residues. Germline V gene sequence: CDR1 SNHLY, CDR2 FYNNEI. This CDR3 reads CASSEARQGASNEKLFF. In nucleotides, the CDR3 is TGTGCCAGCAGTGAAGCGCGACAGGGGGCTTCTAATGAAAAACTGTTTTTT.

This clonotype was counted many times. The V call is TRBV14, the J call TRBJ1-2, with D maybe TRBD1 (5 bases). The CDR3 loop spans 14 amino acids. Trimming cost V 0 bases and J 4 bases, with 9 bases left between them. The germline CDR1 and CDR2 sequences are SGHDN and FVKESK. CDR3 coding DNA: TGTGCCAGCAGCCAAGAAGTTGGGACCTATGGCTACACCTTC. Protein product: CASSQEVGTYGYTF. Full variable domain (remainder filled in from reference TRBV14 and TRBJ1-2): EAGVTQFPSHSVIEKGQTVTLRCDPISGHDNLYWYRRVMGKEIKFLLHFVKESKQDESGMPNNRFLAERTGGTYSTLKVQPAELEDSGVYFCASSQEVGTYGYTFGSGTRLTVV.

This clonotype showed up many times. The gene calls are TRBV7-9 and TRBJ2-1; 10 bases are shared with TRBD2. CDR3 length: 15 amino acids. The V segment lost 5 bases and the J segment 7 bases; nucleotides outside the gene matches: 8. Germline-derived CDR1 and CDR2 are SEHNR and FQNEAQ (reference sequence). The CDR3 reads CASSPAGGPWNEQFF. The CDR3 nucleotides read TGTGCCAGCAGCCCAGCGGGAGGGCCATGGAATGAGCAGTTCTTC.

J is TRBJ2-3 and V is TRBV27, with D unresolved. CDR1 and CDR2 from the germline V gene are MNHEY and SMNVEV (reference sequence). The CDR3 loop spans 15 amino acids. The ends were cut back, 2 bases at V and 5 bases at J, with 14 bases in the middle. The CDR3 DNA reads TGTGCCAGCAGTTTAAACGTCGGACCCCAAGATACGCAGTATTTT. Protein sequence: CASSLNVGPQDTQYF.

The gene calls are TRBV21-1 and TRBJ2-3; the table's D call of TRBD2 was not tested on the DNA. TRBV21-1 is a known pseudogene. This CDR3 is built from 17 residues. For the CDR3, the DNA is TGTGCCAGCAGCGCTAATCAAGCGGGAGGGCCCCGGGATACGCAGTATTTT. Its protein product is CASSANQAGGPRDTQYF.

The table lists this clonotype with a few counts. The chain has TRBV4-2 and TRBJ2-1; D assignment may be TRBD1 or TRBD2 (5 bases each). V was shortened by 0 bases and J by 0 bases, with 12 bases between the two germline ends. The CDR3 has 17 amino acids. Per the germline V gene, CDR1 is LGHNA and CDR2 is YNFKEQ. The CDR3 protein is CASSQDGDGGSYNEQFF. The CDR3 DNA follows: TGTGCCAGCAGCCAAGATGGGGACGGCGGCTCCTACAATGAGCAGTTCTTC.

The rearrangement links TRBV24-1 to TRBJ2-1, with 7 bases that match TRBD1. Per the germline V gene, CDR1 is KGHDR and CDR2 is SFDVKD. After removal of 2 bases from V and 2 bases from J, the junction contained 8 bases not matched to a gene. The CDR3 is 17 amino acids. The CDR3 is CATSDSATGWPYNEQFF. CDR3 DNA: TGTGCCACCAGTGATTCTGCGACAGGGTGGCCCTACAATGAGCAGTTCTTC.

This clonotype was picked up a small number of times. The genes are TRBV6-1 and TRBJ2-1; D might be TRBD2 (6 bases). CDR3 length equals 16 residues. CDR1 and CDR2 from the germline V gene are MNHNS and SASEGT. Between the trimmed V and J ends, which lost 6 bases and 3 bases, there was a span of 18 bases. CDR3 nucleotides: TGTGCCAGCAGACTGGAGGGCATCCTTGGCTACAATGAGCAGTTCTTC. Translated: CASRLEGILGYNEQFF.

The chain links TRBV9 to TRBJ2-6, with 7 bases matching TRBD1. The V and J ends lost 4 bases and 0 bases, in that order; junction bases with no gene match: 10. Per the germline V gene, CDR1 is SGDLS and CDR2 is YYNGEE. This CDR3 region has 18 residues. CDR3 DNA sequence: TGTGCCAGCAGCCCCCATGGACAGGTGAGCTCTGGGGCCAACGTCCTGACTTTC. Protein sequence: CASSPHGQVSSGANVLTF.

V usage is TRBV10-2 and J usage is TRBJ2-1, with TRBD1 matching over 8 bases. The J segment lost 7 bases and the V segment lost 1 base, leaving 0 bases of the junction unmatched. This CDR3 contains 13 residues. Germline V gene sequence: CDR1 WSHSY, CDR2 SAAADI. CDR3 bases: TGCGCCAGCAGTGAGTACAGGGGGAATGAGCAGTTCTTC. This codes for CASSEYRGNEQFF.

The V and J genes are TRBV25-1 and TRBJ1-4; 8 bases agree with TRBD1. Germline loops: CDR1 MGHDK, CDR2 SYGVNS. V lost 3 bases to trimming and J lost 2 bases; unmatched junction nucleotides: 2. The CDR3 spans 15 residues. CDR3 DNA sequence: TGTGCCAGCAGTGACCGGACAGGGACTAATGAAAAACTGTTTTTT. Its translation is CASSDRTGTNEKLFF. Complete variable domain (other parts from reference TRBV25-1 and TRBJ1-4): EADIYQTPRYLVIGTGKKITLECSQTMGHDKMYWYQQDPGMELHLIHYSYGVNSTEKGDLSSESTVSRIRTEHFPLTLESARPSHTSQYLCASSDRTGTNEKLFFGSGTQLSVL.

The J gene is TRBJ2-7, the V gene TRBV20-1, with TRBD2 as a possible D gene (6 bases). The CDR3 loop spans 13 amino acids. Germline V lookup: CDR1 DFQATT, CDR2 SNEGSKA (reference sequence). The germline V and J ends were trimmed by 1 base and 2 bases, with 9 bases remaining between them. The DNA for the CDR3 is TGCAGTGCTAGAGGGGGGGTCACCTACGAGCAGTACTTC. Translating it yields CSARGGVTYEQYF.

This chain joins TRBV4-1 and TRBJ1-2, with 9 bases fitting TRBD1. The length of the CDR3 is 17 residues. J was trimmed by 0 bases and V by 4 bases; bases with no gene match: 9. Germline V CDR1 and CDR2: MGHRA, YSYEKL. CDR3 DNA: TGCGCCAGCAGCCGAACGACAGGGGGGTTATCTAACTATGGCTACACCTTC. Protein: CASSRTTGGLSNYGYTF.

This chain links TRBV12-3 or TRBV12-4 with TRBJ2-7; the D is unclear. This CDR3 is 12 amino acids long. The V and J ends lost 2 bases and 5 bases respectively, with 7 bases between them. The CDR3 region is CASSLPRDEQYF. The CDR3 bases are TGTGCCAGCAGTTTACCTCGGGACGAGCAGTACTTC.

The J gene is TRBJ1-2, the V gene TRBV12-3 or TRBV12-4, with a weak D call TRBD1 (6 bases). V dropped 1 base and J dropped 6 bases, with 30 bases sitting between them. The CDR3 spans 20 residues. The CDR3 loop reads CASSLGSGAYRAVLWHGYTF. The CDR3 bases are TGTGCCAGCAGTTTAGGGTCAGGGGCGTACCGTGCGGTACTATGGCATGGCTACACCTTC.

The chain recombines TRBV28 with TRBJ2-1; D is possibly TRBD2 (5 bases). This CDR3 has 16 amino acids. The germline V gene encodes CDR1 MDHEN and CDR2 SYDVKM. Trimming took 3 bases from V and 0 from J, leaving 12 bases between them. CDR3 nucleotides: TGTGCCAGCAGTTTTATGGAGGTCGGCTCCTACAATGAGCAGTTCTTC. Encoded protein: CASSFMEVGSYNEQFF.

J is TRBJ2-1 and V is TRBV19; D perhaps matches TRBD2 (6 bases). Trimming removed 5 bases from V and 0 bases from J, with 14 bases in between. The CDR3 is 16 amino acids. Per germline, CDR1 LNHDA and CDR2 SQIVND (reference sequence). As DNA, the CDR3 is TGTGCCAGTAGTTTTTCGGGACTTTACTCCTACAATGAGCAGTTCTTC. This encodes CASSFSGLYSYNEQFF.